Each of the 8 T cell receptor beta chains below was sequenced from the same sample in a study of vaccination and CD4 T cells after COVID-19. Time point noted: late sampling 161 to 241 days after vaccination in a few convalescent patients. This sample's treatment: 10-day PBMC culture with coronavirus spike peptide pools or control peptides (ViraFEST assay). Antigen specificity for these receptors is unknown. Sequencing of cultured CD4+ T cell DNA used the Oncomine TCR Beta short-read assay. Each CDR3 protein gets one entry after TCRdb re-called the PCR reads with MiXCR. This sample has tens of thousands of distinct CDR3 sequences, with approximately 29% found just once. The sample consisted of CD4+ T cells from blood, cultured in vitro, taken about 7 months after SARS-CoV-2 vaccination. These receptors were collected from a human donor who had recovered from COVID-19.

The chain recombines TRBV20-1 with TRBJ2-7, with D perhaps assigned TRBD1 or TRBD2 (7 bases each). The ends were cut back, 3 bases at V and 6 bases at J, with 15 bases in the middle. This CDR3 has 13 amino acids. Germline assignment: CDR1 DFQATT and CDR2 SNEGSKA (reference sequence). As DNA, the CDR3 is TGCAGTGCTAGTTATGACAGGGAGGGCGAGCAGTACTTC. Encoded protein: CSASYDREGEQYF.

The V gene is TRBV20-1, the J gene TRBJ1-1, with D unclear. This CDR3 comprises 14 residues. V was cut by 0 bases and J by 4 bases, with 12 bases left in between. Germline V gives CDR1 DFQATT, CDR2 SNEGSKA (reference sequence). The CDR3 reads CSARDGLRGTEAFF. Written as DNA, the CDR3 is TGCAGTGCTAGAGATGGACTCCGGGGCACTGAAGCTTTCTTT.

In nucleotides, the CDR3 is TGTGCCAGTAGTAGCCTAGCGGGGGGTAACCTCGATGAGCAGTTCTTC. Translation gives CASSSLAGGNLDEQFF. The rearrangement joins TRBV19 to TRBJ2-1, with TRBD2 matching over 11 bases. Trimming at V came to 4 bases and at J to 8 bases, leaving 10 bases not matched to a gene. Per germline, CDR1 LNHDA and CDR2 SQIVND (reference sequence). This CDR3 is built from 16 residues.

This clonotype was seen more than once but under ten times. This chain links TRBV20-1 with TRBJ1-2; D remains unclear. From germline, CDR1 is DFQATT and CDR2 SNEGSKA (reference sequence). The germline V and J ends were trimmed by 6 bases and 4 bases, with 18 bases remaining between them. This CDR3 spans 14 amino acids. CDR3 DNA: TGCAGTGCCGACACCGACGGTCCGGGCTATGGCTACACCTTC. Translated, it gives CSADTDGPGYGYTF.

For the CDR3, the DNA is TGCAGTGCTAGAATGTCTGGAGGTATTGAAGCTTTCTTT. Amino acid sequence: CSARMSGGIEAFF. The rearrangement joins TRBV20-1 to TRBJ1-1; D is uncertain. Deletions cut 2 bases from V and 7 bases from J, with 14 bases between. This CDR3 has 13 amino acids. Germline assignment: CDR1 DFQATT and CDR2 SNEGSKA (reference sequence).

This chain connects TRBV9 to TRBJ1-1; no reliable D call. The CDR3 sequence is 14 residues long. Germline values: CDR1 SGDLS, CDR2 YYNGEE. V lost 6 bases, J lost 0 bases, and 12 bases lay in between. The CDR3 DNA is TGTGCCAGCACCGCGACACGAATGAACACTGAAGCTTTCTTT. As protein: CASTATRMNTEAFF.

The V and J genes are TRBV6-5 and TRBJ2-1; TRBD2 agrees at 8 bases. From germline, CDR1 is MNHEY and CDR2 SVGAGI. The CDR3 extends over 15 amino acids. The junction had 3 bases not matched to a gene; V was cut back by 2 bases and J by 3 bases. The CDR3 coding sequence is TGTGCCAGCAGTTACAGTAGCGGGGTCTACAATGAGCAGTTCTTC. It yields the protein CASSYSSGVYNEQFF.

The V call is TRBV4-2, the J call TRBJ1-2; 7 bases fit TRBD1. The V gene end was trimmed by 0 bases and the J gene end by 3 bases; junction bases not matched to a gene: 13. CDR3 length equals 18 residues. Germline assignment: CDR1 LGHNA and CDR2 YNFKEQ. In nucleotides, the CDR3 is TGTGCCAGCAGCCAAGATCTTGTGGCAGGGGGTTTTGACTATGGCTACACCTTC. Translation: CASSQDLVAGGFDYGYTF.